Here is one T cell receptor beta chain with its context. In germline, CDR1 is MGHDK, CDR2 SYGVNS. The ends were cut back, 4 bases at V and 4 bases at J, with 5 bases in the middle. The CDR3 is 12 amino acids. Profiled with immunoSEQ multiplex PCR; TCRdb holds only in-frame clones, not every one. The repertoire has a few hundred thousand clones, about 87% of them found once; the top ten carry 3%. This sample is drawn from a study of blood T cell repertoires in COVID-19. Looking at the study overall: Sources were T cells, B-cell-depleted T cells, or PBMCs; the material itself was cDNA or gDNA.

The chain links TRBV25-1 to TRBJ1-5; no definite D call. The sequence derives from a woman aged 45-65 years who had recovered from COVID-19. Specimen: PBMCs or T cells enriched from blood (not recorded which). The CDR3 bases are TGTGCCAGCAGTGCGACAAATCAGCCCCAGCATTTT. Residues: CASSATNQPQHF.